This T cell receptor beta chain was profiled in a study of beta chain features in type 1 diabetes. Germline V gene sequence: CDR1 SGDLS, CDR2 YYNGEE. The CDR3 spans 16 residues. V lost 0 bases and J 3 bases, leaving 13 bases between the germline ends. Study-wide results and limits: Type 1 diabetes patients had moderately but significantly shorter TCRB CDR3s in all four CD4+ subsets.

The investigators reverse transcribed all of the isolated RNA, so they sequenced expressed TCRB transcripts. Produced via immunoSEQ multiplex PCR; TCRdb's table is partial and in-frame only. The table includes some 290,000 clones, around 15% detected once. To note about this clone: Its target is unknown.

Sequences were obtained from naive CD4+ T cells from blood. This sequence originates from a man aged 25-45 years with type 1 diabetes. The chain has TRBV9 and TRBJ1-3; D gene uncertain. CDR3 amino acids: CASSVVPLESGNTIYF. Written as DNA, the CDR3 is TGTGCCAGCAGCGTAGTCCCTCTTGAGAGTGGAAACACCATATATTTT.